The T cell receptor (beta chain) under discussion was sequenced for a study of control samples from healthy donors and cancer patients. V lost 6 bases, J lost 0 bases, and 27 bases lay in between. The CDR3 consists of 20 residues. Per germline, CDR1 KGHSH and CDR2 LQKENI. Assay used: immunoSEQ multiplex PCR; TCRdb lists only in-frame clones, some missing. The sample contains about 140,000 clones, more than 90% of which appear only once. The TCR comes from a man in his thirties or forties in good health. The rearrangement joins TRBV18 to TRBJ2-4; D call uncertain. Material for sequencing was blood. The CDR3 protein is CASSPSDSVLTHLAKNIQYF. The DNA of the CDR3 is TGTGCCAGCTCGCCTTCTGACTCTGTTCTGACTCATCTAGCCAAAAACATTCAGTACTTC.